This T cell receptor beta chain was captured in a study of cytomegalovirus exposure and HLA in healthy donors (dated by TCRdb to about 2017). Regarding the study in general: In an earlier analysis of approximately 640 of the donors, approximately 260 Gb of sequence data and 117 million unique TCR beta sequences from 150 million to 200 million T cells were reported. Roughly 300 gigabases of sequencing data and 70 million to 85 million unique TCR sequences were included in an early release covering 500 to 750 HLA-typed donors. Of the 300 to 500 genotyped donors, 81% were placed in the genetic ancestry cluster associated with self-reported Caucasian donors. The study aimed to test whether signatures of past pathogen exposure could be identified by cataloging public T cell receptors. The study profiled the T cell repertoires of about 720 subjects by immunosequencing and related them to cytomegalovirus serostatus. In addition to the first cohort of approximately 650 subjects, a separate validation cohort of 120 different subjects was used. High-throughput TCR immunosequencing, statistical association of individual TCRs with disease status, and machine learning were combined to predict cytomegalovirus infection status. A later analysis re-examined previously published TCR beta repertoires from 610 or so donors and added high-resolution HLA genotyping to investigate patterns of TCR occurrence. Rather than drawing on any new phenotypic data, the later analysis identified candidate immune exposures from TCR beta sequences and the way those sequences occurred across donors. An earlier analysis of some 500 of the donors applied high-throughput TCR beta sequencing to assess whether each TCR beta V gene segment acted as functional or pseudogenic. Donor age, sex, ethnicity and CMV serostatus were compiled together with the repertoire data. A later genetic analysis used genome-wide SNP genotypes for 398 of the 666 donors, treating that subset as a discovery cohort. Every repertoire in the discovery cohort had been generated on one and the same sequencing platform. Both class I and class II loci were covered by HLA typing, at four-digit resolution. The number of typed donors differed by locus: about 620-640 for A, B, C, DRB1 and DQB1; about 520 for DQA1; 606 for DPA1; and about 450 for DPB1. Because of strong linkage in the cohort, roughly five DR-DQ haplotypes were treated as single units for association and clustering. Among 350 to 400 genotyped donors of the cohort, an average of 235,054 unique TCR beta nucleotide sequences were sequenced per donor, roughly 20% of them non-productive. The paper's findings and limits, for the study overall: A further reported finding was that TCR beta sequences accurately predicted the HLA-A and HLA-B alleles for most subjects in the first cohort. In vitro tests confirmed that a few of the cytomegalovirus-associated TCR beta chains recognize cytomegalovirus antigens. The cohort was sequenced for TCR beta chains only, and without alpha or paired-chain data the features that could be detected were limited. Compared with the 666-donor mean, donors in an Asian-associated ancestry cluster had fewer N-insertions in productive TCRs, according to a later genetic analysis. The 87-base-pair reads could not distinguish some IMGT-functional V segments, including TRBV6-2 and TRBV6-3, so those segments were excluded. While some public TCRs were present in many individuals, most TCR sequences turned up only very rarely across donors. In the study, 150 to 200 TCR beta chains were listed as associated with cytomegalovirus. According to the authors, the approach could potentially be generalized to other disease states and immunological phenotypes. In an earlier analysis of approximately 590 of the donors, most TCR beta V segments appeared in productive rearrangements about 90% or about 30% of the time, broadly matching IMGT annotations. According to a later analysis, most CMV-associated TCR beta chains appeared to be HLA-restricted, and the HLA associations seemed to be driven largely by CMV exposure. In a later analysis, several top co-occurrence clusters were reported to appear linked to parvovirus B19, influenza, CMV and Epstein-Barr virus. Linkage disequilibrium might explain the correlated functional status among segregating V segments, but an unknown experimental factor could not be ruled out. Compared with equally common non-associated chains, HLA-associated TCR beta chains in a later analysis were more clonally expanded and had lower generation probabilities. Strong co-occurrence of HLA alleles, especially DR and DQ, made assigning TCR associations to individual alleles difficult. Over 15 rarely observed V segments, including chromosome 9 orphons, were excluded from the earlier analysis of several hundred of the donors because counts were too low. A cluster of highly shared sequence variants was judged likely to represent a technical artifact of the sequencing pipeline. V-gene and J-gene trimming of TCR beta chains was associated with a missense DCLRE1C variant in a later genetic analysis, and the association was replicated in an independent cohort. In a later analysis, the rate of TCR association differed among HLA loci, with DRB1 alleles having the most associated TCRs and HLA-C alleles having the fewest. At a false discovery rate of 0.05, a later analysis linked around 15,000 TCR beta sequences to specific HLA alleles. Sequencing depth was assumed to be roughly uniform across donors in the presence/absence analyses, though that assumption may not hold. HLA typing was unavailable for some donors at each locus, so association tests used only the typed subset. Immune exposure information for the cohort was limited to CMV serostatus. Cytomegalovirus status was reported to be diagnosed by the classifier with high specificity and sensitivity in both the original and validation cohorts.

Turning to this clone: What this receptor recognizes is not known. Base quality data are lacking; no much larger clone is found one base away.

Looking up the germline V gene yields CDR1 SQVTM and CDR2 ANQGSEA. V and J lose 4 bases and 2 bases, and a span of 13 bases separates them. The CDR3, from cysteine to phenylalanine, totals 14 residues. Only CDR3 DNA is held: 42 bases, read in frame from base 1. The cohort was made up of under 800 healthy bone marrow donors. Cohort members were all nominally healthy when sampled, although unrecorded immune exposures were likely present. The donor tested CMV seronegative, placing the donor among the 350 to 400 seronegative members of the cohort. Each donor provided a peripheral blood sample, and peripheral blood mononuclear cells were used for TCR beta sequencing. Genomic DNA extraction from the blood cell samples was performed with the Qiagen DNeasy Blood Extraction Kit. The library was obtained by the immunoSEQ multiplex PCR assay. The multiplex PCR relied on a mix of 60 forward primers for TCR Vbeta segments and 13 reverse primers for TCR Jbeta segments. A multiplex PCR assay on genomic DNA amplified the CDR3 region of rearranged TCR beta genes. On the Illumina HiSeq System, the amplified TCR beta libraries were sequenced as 87-base-pair reads. The paper's data handling went like this. Across the 600 to 700 repertoires, a later analysis counted 80 million or so unique TCR beta chains, roughly 11 million of which were shared by at least two donors. Raw reads were error-corrected and collapsed into unique sequences with a nearest-neighbor algorithm that merged closely related sequences to remove PCR and sequencing errors. V, D and J gene segments were assigned by aligning CDR3 sequences to IMGT reference sequences. For a sequence to be retained, a match of at least six nucleotides was required to both a V gene segment and a J gene segment. Rearrangements were called productive when the CDR3 lacked stop codons and stayed in frame with V and J; all others were non-productive. Following IMGT convention, CDR3 was defined as the stretch from the second conserved V-encoded cysteine up to the conserved J-encoded phenylalanine. The earlier analysis of fewer than 750 of the donors excluded sequences that lacked an unambiguous match to a single V gene segment. An earlier analysis of 550 to 650 of the donors classified V segments as functional when productive rearrangements were above 56.7% and as segregating when the standard deviation between donors was above 5%. A statistical classification framework was built to diagnose cytomegalovirus status from the catalog of TCR beta chain sequences. A later analysis assigned V and J genes by comparing TCR nucleotide sequences with IMGT/GENE-DB human TR gene sequences. The TCRdist pipeline was used in a later analysis to assign CDR3 sequences and most-parsimonious VDJ recombination scenarios. In a later analysis, each TCR beta chain was defined by its CDR3 amino acid sequence together with its V-gene family, and reads lacking a unique V-gene family were excluded. In a later analysis, approximately 640 highly shared, low-generation-probability nucleotide sequences were removed to address suspected cross-contamination and a sequencing artifact. For each public chain, a later analysis derived a clonal expansion index from normalized ranks of inferred template counts within each repertoire. A later analysis computed generation probabilities with a VDJ recombination model fitted to out-of-frame rearrangements, and checked the results against IGoR. Hypergeometric tests were used in a later analysis to score TCR-TCR, TCR-HLA and TCR-CMV co-occurrence, with a repertoire-size bias correction applied to the TCR pairs. In a later analysis, false discovery rates were estimated by permuting HLA or CMV assignments 20 times. In a later analysis, co-occurring TCRs were grouped using DBSCAN, with TCRdist sequence similarity added in when clustering inside HLA-allele-positive subsets. Repertoires with fewer than 30,000 or more than 120,000 public chains, plus five repertoires with anomalous nucleotide sharing, were excluded from co-occurrence clustering. The table was pulled from immuneACCESS by TCRdb, which kept in-frame rearrangements only. Such tables lose some clones; where checked, under half of the loss comes from unresolved V genes, and the rest has no known cause. V and J calls and clone size are given by that table; D and trimming were obtained from the DNA. This sample gives 100,000 to 120,000 clones in total; roughly three quarters of them show up just once. The ten top clones hold about 5.7% of the sample.

The sequencing input was PBMCs. The sequence derives from a male donor in good health and CMV-seronegative. The chain links TRBV29-1 with TRBJ2-3, with a tentative D gene TRBD2 over 6 matching bases. The nucleotide sequence reads TGCAGCGTTGTTTCGGGAGCCACCACAGATACGCAGTATTTT. This translates into CSVVSGATTDTQYF.